What follows are 29 T cell receptor beta chains derived from one specimen sequenced in a study of T-cell memory formation after mild COVID-19. TCRdb redid the calling of the 5' RACE reads with MiXCR, one entry per CDR3 protein. The sample contains about 190,000 distinct CDR3 sequences, roughly a tenth of which appear only once. The source material was PBMCs or a T cell subset sorted from them (not recorded which). The receptors here all came from a man between 18 and 29 years old who had mild COVID-19 (a few samples of this study predate the infection). Cell type and time point are not known.

This clonotype was counted between two and nine times. The chain uses TRBV5-5 and TRBJ2-4; D is ambiguous. V lost 4 bases to trimming and J lost 3 bases, with 5 bases between them. There are 12 residues in the CDR3. Per the germline V gene, CDR1 is SGHKS and CDR2 is YYEKEE (reference sequence). The DNA of the CDR3 is TGTGCCAGCAGCAAAGGCAAAAACATTCAGTACTTC. It translates to CASSKGKNIQYF. Full variable domain (remainder filled in from reference TRBV5-5 and TRBJ2-4): DAGVTQSPTHLIKTRGQQVTLRCSPISGHKSVSWYQQVLGQGPQFIFQYYEKEERGRGNFPDRFSARQFPNYSSELNVNALLLGDSALYLCASSKGKNIQYFGAGTRLSVL.

This clonotype was detected ten times or more. The chain couples TRBV15 to TRBJ2-2; D perhaps matches TRBD2 (5 bases). V lost 1 base to trimming and J lost 6 bases, with 15 bases between them. Germline CDR1 is LNHNV and CDR2 is YYDKDF (reference sequence). The CDR3 has 16 amino acids. The CDR3: CATSRGRPLAAGELFF. In DNA, the CDR3 is TGTGCCACCAGCAGAGGGAGGCCCCTGGCCGCCGGGGAGCTGTTTTTT.

This clonotype showed up many times. The rearrangement joins TRBV5-6 to TRBJ2-2, with TRBD1 identical over 7 bases. The trim removed 1 base at V and 4 bases at J, leaving 4 bases unmatched. Germline CDR1 reads SGHDT; CDR2 reads YYEEEE. This CDR3 has 15 residues. Here the CDR3 reads CASSLRGPVTGELFF. CDR3 nucleotides: TGTGCCAGCAGCTTGAGGGGGCCCGTCACCGGGGAGCTGTTTTTT.

The V gene is TRBV11-3, the J gene TRBJ2-1, with D perhaps TRBD2 (6 bases). Germline V gives CDR1 SGHNT, CDR2 YENEEA. Trimming removed 0 bases from V and 4 bases from J, with 10 bases in between. The CDR3 extends over 15 amino acids. This CDR3 is CASSLEGTYYNEQFF. The CDR3, as DNA: TGTGCCAGCAGCTTAGAGGGGACTTATTACAATGAGCAGTTCTTC. Filled out from reference TRBV11-3 and TRBJ2-1, the complete variable domain reads EAGVVQSPRYKIIEKKQPVAFWCNPISGHNTLYWYLQNLGQGPELLIRYENEEAVDDSQLPKDRFSAERLKGVDSTLKIQPAELGDSAVYLCASSLEGTYYNEQFFGPGTRLTVL.

This clonotype was recorded a few times. The chain recombines TRBV18 with TRBJ2-1; 7 bases match TRBD2. The germline V gene encodes CDR1 KGHSH and CDR2 LQKENI. The CDR3 is 14 amino acids. The V segment lost 0 bases and the J segment 7 bases; nucleotides outside the gene matches: 3. Written as DNA, the CDR3 is TGTGCCAGCTCACCACCGCCCGGGGGGAATGAGCAGTTCTTC. It encodes CASSPPPGGNEQFF. The full variable domain, rest sourced from reference TRBV18 and TRBJ2-1, is NAGVMQNPRHLVRRRGQEARLRCSPMKGHSHVYWYRQLPEEGLKFMVYLQKENIIDESGMPKERFSAEFPKEGPSILRIQQVVRGDSAAYFCASSPPPGGNEQFFGPGTRLTVL.

This clonotype showed up many times. The V gene is TRBV24-1, the J gene TRBJ2-2, with TRBD1 as a possible D gene (5 bases). Trimming took off 9 bases at V and 1 base at J, with 8 bases between the two ends. Germline loops: CDR1 KGHDR, CDR2 SFDVKD. This CDR3 contains 13 residues. CDR3 sequence: CATEGENTGELFF. The CDR3 coding sequence is TGTGCCACCGAAGGGGAGAACACCGGGGAGCTGTTTTTT.

At least ten counts were recorded for this clonotype. V gene TRBV6-5 combines with J gene TRBJ1-1, with unresolved D. The V end was cut by 5 bases, the J end by 4 bases, with 17 bases between. The V gene's germline CDR1 is MNHEY and CDR2 SVGAGI. The CDR3 covers 15 residues. CDR3 DNA sequence: TGTGCCAGCAGTAAGCGTCCCATTCCTGGCACTGAAGCTTTCTTT. It encodes CASSKRPIPGTEAFF.

This sequence joins TRBV5-6 and TRBJ1-1; D unresolved. Germline CDR1 SGHDT, CDR2 YYEEEE. This CDR3 spans 12 amino acids. V lost 3 bases, J lost 11 bases, and 14 bases lay in between. This CDR3 reads CASSSYVGSAFF. The DNA of the CDR3 is TGTGCCAGCAGCTCGTACGTGGGATCGGCTTTCTTT.

The rearrangement uses TRBV20-1 and TRBJ2-1, with 10 nucleotides matching TRBD2. V was pared by 1 base and J by 6 bases, with 15 bases of the junction left unmatched. The CDR3 has 18 amino acids. CDR1 and CDR2 from the germline V gene are DFQATT and SNEGSKA (reference sequence). CDR3 in DNA: TGCAGTGCTAGAGGCCGACGGGCCTTAGCGGGGGGTTTCAATGAGCAGTTCTTC. Its translation: CSARGRRALAGGFNEQFF.

This clonotype turned up a few times. The chain combines TRBV10-1 with TRBJ1-1; D is uncertain. The germline gives CDR1 WNHNN, CDR2 SYGVQD (reference sequence). V was clipped by 2 bases and J by 1 base, with 5 bases between them. CDR3 length equals 13 residues. Here the CDR3 DNA reads TGCGCCAGCAGTGAGACAGAGAACACTGAAGCTTTCTTT. This codes for CASSETENTEAFF.

This clonotype showed up just a few times. The chain links TRBV7-2 to TRBJ1-5; D ambiguous. Deletions cut 5 bases from V and 5 bases from J, with 10 bases between. Germline assignment: CDR1 SGHTA and CDR2 FQGNSA. This CDR3 has 13 amino acids. CDR3 bases: TGTGCCAGCAGCATACCCGGATATCAGCCCCAGCATTTT. Protein product: CASSIPGYQPQHF.

As to this clonotype: This may be a read error, as it is one base from a much larger clone. J is TRBJ2-3 and V is TRBV7-9, with 9 bases aligning to TRBD2. The CDR3 is 15 amino acids. Germline V CDR1 and CDR2: SEHNR, FQNEAQ (reference sequence). CDR3: CASSFLAGYTDTQCF. The DNA for the CDR3 is TGTGCCAGCAGCTTCCTAGCGGGGTACACAGATACGCAGTGTTTT.

The CDR3 spells CASSLARGRGSYNEQFF. CDR3 in DNA: TGTGCCAGCAGCTTAGCGCGGGGGAGAGGGTCCTACAATGAGCAGTTCTTC. The V gene is TRBV7-2, the J gene TRBJ2-1; 7 bases fit TRBD2. Germline values: CDR1 SGHTA, CDR2 FQGNSA. Losses at the gene ends were 0 bases for V and 1 base for J; bases not matched to a gene: 6. CDR3 length: 17 amino acids.

This rearrangement joins TRBV7-3 to TRBJ1-1, with D unclear. CDR3 size: 13 residues. Germline V CDR1 and CDR2: SGHTA, FQGTGA. V was cut by 6 bases and J by 0 bases, with 8 bases left in between. The CDR3 loop is CASSRFLNTEAFF. The CDR3 DNA follows: TGTGCCAGCAGTAGGTTCTTGAACACTGAAGCTTTCTTT.

This clonotype has a count of ten or more. The chain combines TRBV5-1 with TRBJ1-6; tentatively, D is TRBD1 (5 bases). The CDR3 covers 15 residues. Germline V CDR1 and CDR2: SGHRS, YFSETQ. Trimming stripped 4 bases from V and 8 bases from J, with 16 bases between. The CDR3 nucleotides are TGCGCCAGCAGCCCGGACGCAGGGAGGTATTCACCCCTCCACTTT. Protein sequence: CASSPDAGRYSPLHF.

This clonotype was detected only a few times. This chain links TRBV6-4 with TRBJ2-1; tentative D call: TRBD2 (5 bases). The CDR3 has 15 residues. The V end was cut by 5 bases, the J end by 2 bases, with 13 bases between. Germline CDR1 and CDR2: MRHNA and SNTAGT. DNA for the CDR3: TGTGCCAGCAGTAGCCTGGCCGGGGCCTACAATGAGCAGTTCTTC. This encodes CASSSLAGAYNEQFF.

At least ten counts were recorded for this clonotype. The rearrangement uses TRBV7-2 and TRBJ2-1, with 7 positions matching TRBD1. The germline gives CDR1 SGHTA, CDR2 FQGNSA. V dropped 5 bases and J dropped 5; count of bases not matched to a gene: 3. The CDR3 runs 13 residues. CDR3: CASSLGQNNEQFF. CDR3 nucleotide sequence: TGTGCCAGCAGCCTGGGACAGAACAATGAGCAGTTCTTC.

This clonotype was seen a handful of times. V and J are TRBV1 and TRBJ2-3; TRBD2 is the table's D call and was not checked against the DNA. TRBV1 is flagged as a pseudogene. The CDR3 contains 17 residues. As DNA, the CDR3 is TGCACCAGCAGCCAAGAAGGAGTGGGGACTAGCGGGGGAACGCAGTATTTT. It translates to CTSSQEGVGTSGGTQYF.

This clonotype was detected a few times. The chain uses TRBV7-6 and TRBJ1-3; D gene ambiguous. The CDR3 consists of 15 residues. The V gene lost 3 bases and the J gene lost 0 bases, with 9 bases spanning the gap. Germline V CDR1 and CDR2: SGHVS, FNYEAQ. The CDR3 loop reads CASSFQDFSGNTIYF. In nucleotides, the CDR3 is TGTGCCAGCAGCTTTCAGGACTTCTCTGGAAACACCATATATTTT.

The rearrangement links TRBV23-1 to TRBJ2-3; maybe TRBD1 (5 bases). TRBV23-1 belongs to the ORF category, with a function that is uncertain. The CDR3 consists of 22 residues. The V end was cut by 2 bases, the J end by 5 bases, with 35 bases between. The CDR3, as DNA: TGCGCCAGCAGTCAAGAGGCGGTCGCAGGGCCCCCCGGGTGTCGCACCAAAGATACGCAGTATTTT. It translates to CASSQEAVAGPPGCRTKDTQYF.

This clonotype was counted only a few times. V usage is TRBV11-2 and J usage is TRBJ2-5; D perhaps matches TRBD1 (6 bases). This CDR3 is 14 amino acids long. In germline, CDR1 is SGHAT, CDR2 FQNNGV. V was clipped by 5 bases and J by 1 base, with 11 bases between them. The CDR3, as DNA: TGTGCCAGCAGCAACAGGGTGGGCCAAGAGACCCAGTACTTC. Its protein product is CASSNRVGQETQYF. The full variable domain, rest sourced from reference TRBV11-2 and TRBJ2-5, is EAGVAQSPRYKIIEKRQSVAFWCNPISGHATLYWYQQILGQGPKLLIQFQNNGVVDDSQLPKDRFSAERLKGVDSTLKIQPAKLEDSAVYLCASSNRVGQETQYFGPGTRLLVL.

This clonotype occurred many times. The V and J genes are TRBV5-1 and TRBJ2-2; D remains ambiguous. The CDR3 consists of 13 residues. Germline V gene sequence: CDR1 SGHRS, CDR2 YFSETQ. Trimming took off 6 bases at V and 6 bases at J, with 12 bases between the two ends. The DNA for the CDR3 is TGCGCCAGCACCAATGACCCGTCCGGGGAGCTGTTTTTT. This encodes CASTNDPSGELFF. Using reference TRBV5-1 and TRBJ2-2 for the parts outside the CDR3, the full variable domain is KAGVTQTPRYLIKTRGQQVTLSCSPISGHRSVSWYQQTPGQGLQFLFEYFSETQRNKGNFPGRFSGRQFSNSRSEMNVSTLELGDSALYLCASTNDPSGELFFGEGSRLTVL.

This clonotype turned up a few times. This chain uses TRBV7-2 with TRBJ2-5; D is unresolved. Germline CDR1 is SGHTA and CDR2 is FQGNSA. The V gene lost 6 bases and the J gene lost 6 bases, with 8 bases spanning the gap. The CDR3 contains 11 residues. The CDR3 DNA sequence: TGTGCCAGCAGTCCCACGAAGACCCAGTACTTC. Residues: CASSPTKTQYF. The complete variable domain, with remaining parts taken from reference TRBV7-2 and TRBJ2-5, reads GAGVSQSPSNKVTEKGKDVELRCDPISGHTALYWYRQSLGQGLEFLIYFQGNSAPDKSGLPSDRFSAERTGGSVSTLTIQRTQQEDSAVYLCASSPTKTQYFGPGTRLLVL.

The rearrangement joins TRBV5-6 to TRBJ1-1; D possibly corresponds to TRBD1 (6 bases). CDR3 size: 15 residues. V was pared by 0 bases and J by 7 bases, with 16 bases between. Germline lookup yields CDR1 SGHDT and CDR2 YYEEEE. The CDR3 DNA is TGTGCCAGCAGCTTGGGGCTCTGGGACACCCTTGAAGCTTTCTTT. Amino acid sequence: CASSLGLWDTLEAFF.

The chain employs TRBV4-2 and TRBJ1-5; possible D gene TRBD1, 5 bases. Germline V lookup: CDR1 LGHNA, CDR2 YNFKEQ. V was trimmed by 0 bases and J by 5 bases, leaving 14 bases between them. The CDR3 contains 16 residues. The CDR3 loop reads CASSQDWGGLHQPQHF. In DNA, the CDR3 is TGTGCCAGCAGCCAAGACTGGGGGGGGTTGCATCAGCCCCAGCATTTT.

This rearrangement joins TRBV28 to TRBJ1-5; the D gene is possibly TRBD1 (5 bases). Per germline, CDR1 MDHEN and CDR2 SYDVKM. V was clipped by 10 bases and J by 5 bases, with 21 bases between them. The CDR3 sequence is 15 residues long. In DNA, the CDR3 is TGTGCCACCTTTCGACAGCGGGAACCATATCAGCCCCAGCATTTT. As protein: CATFRQREPYQPQHF.

The chain joins TRBV7-7 to TRBJ1-3; D uncertain. The V end lost 1 base, the J end lost 8 bases, and 12 bases lay between the germline ends. The germline CDR1 and CDR2 sequences are SSHAT and FNYEAQ (reference sequence). The CDR3 has 14 residues. The chain's CDR3 is CASSLGPEEHTIYF. Written as DNA, the CDR3 is TGTGCCAGCAGCTTAGGTCCCGAAGAACACACCATATATTTT.

The chain is built from TRBV12-5 and TRBJ1-2; no clear D gene. V was clipped by 5 bases and J by 7 bases, with 17 bases between them. CDR1 and CDR2 (germline): LGHNT, FRNRAP. This CDR3 contains 14 residues. The CDR3 region has the DNA TGTGCTAGTGGTCCCATCCATGGAAGGAGTGGCTACACCTTC. It specifies CASGPIHGRSGYTF.

The V gene is TRBV9, the J gene TRBJ1-3; unclear D gene. CDR3 length equals 13 residues. Germline CDR1 is SGDLS and CDR2 is YYNGEE. Trimming left V 0 bases short and J 4 bases short, with 5 bases between. The chain's CDR3 is CASSVDYGNTIYF. CDR3 DNA: TGTGCCAGCAGCGTAGATTACGGAAACACCATATATTTT. Filled out from reference TRBV9 and TRBJ1-3, the complete variable domain reads DSGVTQTPKHLITATGQRVTLRCSPRSGDLSVYWYQQSLDQGLQFLIQYYNGEERAKGNILERFSAQQFPDLHSELNLSSLELGDSALYFCASSVDYGNTIYFGEGSWLTVV.